This entry describes one T cell receptor beta chain. What it binds is unknown. This specimen comes from a study of blood T cells in healthy people across ages. Points from the study as a whole: Roughly linearly, TCR beta diversity per million T cells fell as age increased. The long-lived group displayed more naive CD4+ cells, plus higher diversity, than the aged donors did.

A J-beta primer mix and a sample-barcoded 5' primer were used in a second PCR of about 7 to 12 cycles. TCRdb redid the calling of the 5' RACE reads with MiXCR, one entry per CDR3 protein. This sample has a few hundred thousand distinct CDR3 sequences; about 52% occur once, and the top ten carry about 54%. The CDR3 loop spans 14 amino acids. Deletions cut 2 bases from V and 4 bases from J, with 9 bases between. The germline CDR1 and CDR2 sequences are MNHEY and SVGEGT. The rearrangement links TRBV6-2 or TRBV6-3 to TRBJ2-1, with D perhaps matching TRBD2 (5 bases). The receptor was isolated from a man between 60 and 75 years old in good health. Sample: blood. CDR3 sequence (DNA): TGTGCCAGCAGTTACCCACCGGGATACAATGAGCAGTTCTTC. Translating it yields CASSYPPGYNEQFF.